This T cell receptor beta chain emerged from a study of blood T cells in healthy people across ages. This clonotype was seen once. The antigen remains undetermined. PCR was performed a second time for roughly 6 to 12 cycles using a sample-barcoded 5' primer and a J-beta primer mix. At least 3 million CDR3-containing paired-end reads were obtained per sample. TCRdb re-derived calls from the 5' RACE reads in MiXCR, one entry per CDR3 protein. The sample lists under 2,000,000 distinct CDR3 sequences, around 48% occurring once. Study-level findings and limits: Expanded clonotype changes were possibly confounded by unknown donor CMV status.

CDR3 size: 15 residues. The ends lost 3 bases at V and 7 bases at J; junction bases unmatched: 7. Germline V lookup: CDR1 LGHDT, CDR2 YNNKEL (reference sequence). What was sequenced was blood. The rearrangement uses TRBV3-1 and TRBJ2-1; 9 bases line up with TRBD2. The receptor's source is a woman aged 40 to 55 in good health. CDR3 nucleotide sequence: TGTGCCAGCAGCCACCAGCGGGGGGCCCAGAATGAGCAGTTCTTC. This translates into CASSHQRGAQNEQFF.